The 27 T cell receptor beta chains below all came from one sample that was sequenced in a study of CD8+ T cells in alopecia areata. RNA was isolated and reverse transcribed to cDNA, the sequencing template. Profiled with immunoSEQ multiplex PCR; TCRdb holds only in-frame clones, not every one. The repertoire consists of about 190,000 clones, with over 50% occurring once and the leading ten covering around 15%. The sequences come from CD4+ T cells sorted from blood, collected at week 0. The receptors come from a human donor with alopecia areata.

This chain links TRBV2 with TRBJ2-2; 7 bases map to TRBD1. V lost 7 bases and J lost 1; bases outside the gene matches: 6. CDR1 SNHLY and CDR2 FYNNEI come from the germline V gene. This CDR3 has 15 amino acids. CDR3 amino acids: CASTRDRRNTGELFF. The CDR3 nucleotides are TGTGCCAGCACAAGGGACAGACGGAACACCGGGGAGCTGTTTTTT.

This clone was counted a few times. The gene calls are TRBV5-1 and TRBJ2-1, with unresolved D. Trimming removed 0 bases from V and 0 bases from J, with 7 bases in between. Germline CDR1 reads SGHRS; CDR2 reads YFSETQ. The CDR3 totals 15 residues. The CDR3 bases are TGCGCCAGCAGCTTGGCCGGTTACTCCTACAATGAGCAGTTCTTC. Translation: CASSLAGYSYNEQFF.

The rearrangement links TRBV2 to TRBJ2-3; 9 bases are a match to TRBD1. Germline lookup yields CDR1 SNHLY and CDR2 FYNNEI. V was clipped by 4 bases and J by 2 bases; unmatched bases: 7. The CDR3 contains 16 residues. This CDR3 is CASSAGQGSITDTQYF. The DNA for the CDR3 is TGTGCCAGCAGTGCAGGACAGGGGTCTATCACAGATACGCAGTATTTT. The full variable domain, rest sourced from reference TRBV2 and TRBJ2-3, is EPEVTQTPSHQVTQMGQEVILRCVPISNHLYFYWYRQILGQKVEFLVSFYNNEISEKSEIFDDQFSVERPDGSNFTLKIRSTKLEDSAMYFCASSAGQGSITDTQYFGPGTRLTVL.

CDR3 sequence: CASSLGHPFGNQPQHF. CDR3 coding DNA: TGCGCCAGCAGCTTGGGACACCCTTTCGGCAATCAGCCCCAGCATTTT. The chain combines TRBV5-1 with TRBJ1-5; D is unresolved. The ends were cut back, 0 bases at V and 2 bases at J, with 12 bases in the middle. The CDR3 runs to 16 residues. The germline V gene has CDR1 SGHRS and CDR2 YFSETQ.

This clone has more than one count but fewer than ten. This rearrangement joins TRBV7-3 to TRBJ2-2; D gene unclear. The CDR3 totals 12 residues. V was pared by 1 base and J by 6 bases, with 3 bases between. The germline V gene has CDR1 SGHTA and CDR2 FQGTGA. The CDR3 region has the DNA TGTGCCAGCAGCTTAATGGCCGGGGAGCTGTTTTTT. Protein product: CASSLMAGELFF.

The CDR3, as DNA: TGTGCCAGCAGCCTCCAGGGACAGGGAAGTGTAAACACCTTC. This translates into CASSLQGQGSVNTF. The chain combines TRBV11-2 with TRBJ1-2, with TRBD1 matching over 9 bases. The CDR3 totals 14 residues. Germline V gives CDR1 SGHAT, CDR2 FQNNGV. V shed 5 bases, J shed 12 bases, and the junction held 13 bases outside the gene matches.

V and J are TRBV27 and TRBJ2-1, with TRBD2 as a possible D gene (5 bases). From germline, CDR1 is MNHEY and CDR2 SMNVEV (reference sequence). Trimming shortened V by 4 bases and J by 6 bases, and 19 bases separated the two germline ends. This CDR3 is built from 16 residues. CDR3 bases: TGTGCCAGCAGTTCTATCCGGGGTGCCCTACCCAATGAGCAGTTCTTC. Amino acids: CASSSIRGALPNEQFF.

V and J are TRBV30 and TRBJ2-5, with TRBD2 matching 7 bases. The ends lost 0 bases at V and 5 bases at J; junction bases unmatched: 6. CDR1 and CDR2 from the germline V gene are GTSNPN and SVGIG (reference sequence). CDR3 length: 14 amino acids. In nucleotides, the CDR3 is TGTGCCTGGAGTGTAGGCCGGCGGGGGGAGACCCAGTACTTC. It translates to CAWSVGRRGETQYF.

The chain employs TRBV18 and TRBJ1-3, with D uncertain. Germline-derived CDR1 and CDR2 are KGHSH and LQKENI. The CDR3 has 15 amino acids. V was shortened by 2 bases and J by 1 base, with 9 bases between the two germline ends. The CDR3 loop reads CASSPFTGSGNTIYF. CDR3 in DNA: TGTGCCAGCTCACCATTTACGGGTTCTGGAAACACCATATATTTT.

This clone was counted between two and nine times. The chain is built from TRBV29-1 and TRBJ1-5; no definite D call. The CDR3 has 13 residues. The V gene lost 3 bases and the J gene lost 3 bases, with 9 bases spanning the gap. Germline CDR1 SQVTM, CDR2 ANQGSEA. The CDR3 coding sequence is TGCAGCGTTGAGGAGCAGACCAATCAGCCCCAGCATTTT. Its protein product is CSVEEQTNQPQHF. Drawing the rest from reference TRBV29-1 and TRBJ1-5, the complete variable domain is SAVISQKPSRDICQRGTSLTIQCQVDSQVTMMFWYRQQPGQSLTLIATANQGSEATYESGFVIDKFPISRPNLTFSTLTVSNMSPEDSSIYLCSVEEQTNQPQHFGDGTRLSIL.

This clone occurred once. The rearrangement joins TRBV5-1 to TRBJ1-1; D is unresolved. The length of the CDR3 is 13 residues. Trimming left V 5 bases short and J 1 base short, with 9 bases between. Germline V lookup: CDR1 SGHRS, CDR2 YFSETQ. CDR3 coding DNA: TGCGCCAGCAGACTTACACCGAACACTGAAGCTTTCTTT. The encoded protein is CASRLTPNTEAFF.

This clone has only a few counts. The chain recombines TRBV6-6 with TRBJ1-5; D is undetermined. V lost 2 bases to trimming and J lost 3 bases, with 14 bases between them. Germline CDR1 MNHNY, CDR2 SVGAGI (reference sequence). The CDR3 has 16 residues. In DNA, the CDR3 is TGTGCCAGCAGTTACACGGTGAGCCGGGACAATCAGCCCCAGCATTTT. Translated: CASSYTVSRDNQPQHF.

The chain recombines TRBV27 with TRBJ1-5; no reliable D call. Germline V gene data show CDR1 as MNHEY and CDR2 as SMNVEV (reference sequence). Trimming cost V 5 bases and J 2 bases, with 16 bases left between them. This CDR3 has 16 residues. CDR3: CASSPVREVGNQPQHF. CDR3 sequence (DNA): TGTGCCAGCAGTCCGGTACGGGAAGTGGGCAATCAGCCCCAGCATTTT.

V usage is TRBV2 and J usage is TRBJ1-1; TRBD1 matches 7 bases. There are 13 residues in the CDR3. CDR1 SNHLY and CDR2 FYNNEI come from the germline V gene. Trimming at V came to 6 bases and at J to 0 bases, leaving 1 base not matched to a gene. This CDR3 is CASRQGMNTEAFF. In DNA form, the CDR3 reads TGTGCCAGCAGACAGGGGATGAACACTGAAGCTTTCTTT. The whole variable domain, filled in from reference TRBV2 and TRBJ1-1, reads EPEVTQTPSHQVTQMGQEVILRCVPISNHLYFYWYRQILGQKVEFLVSFYNNEISEKSEIFDDQFSVERPDGSNFTLKIRSTKLEDSAMYFCASRQGMNTEAFFGQGTRLTVV.

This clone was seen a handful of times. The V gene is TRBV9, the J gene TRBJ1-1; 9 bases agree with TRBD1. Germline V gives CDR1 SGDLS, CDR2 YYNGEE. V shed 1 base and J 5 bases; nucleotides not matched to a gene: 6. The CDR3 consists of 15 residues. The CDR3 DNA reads TGTGCCAGCAGCGTAACGGGACAGGGTAGGACTGAAGCTTTCTTT. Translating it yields CASSVTGQGRTEAFF.

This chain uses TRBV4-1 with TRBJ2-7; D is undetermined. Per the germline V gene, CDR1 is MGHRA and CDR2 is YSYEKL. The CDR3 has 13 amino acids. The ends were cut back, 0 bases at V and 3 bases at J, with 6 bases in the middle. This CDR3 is CASSQEPNYEQYF. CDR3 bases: TGCGCCAGCAGCCAAGAGCCCAACTACGAGCAGTACTTC.

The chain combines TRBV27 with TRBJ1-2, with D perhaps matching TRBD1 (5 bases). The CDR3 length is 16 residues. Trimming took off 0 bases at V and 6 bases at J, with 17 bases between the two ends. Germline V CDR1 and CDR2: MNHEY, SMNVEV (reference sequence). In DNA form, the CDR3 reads TGTGCCAGCAGTTTATCGTTTGGGCGGGGGAGTAATGGCTACACCTTC. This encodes CASSLSFGRGSNGYTF.

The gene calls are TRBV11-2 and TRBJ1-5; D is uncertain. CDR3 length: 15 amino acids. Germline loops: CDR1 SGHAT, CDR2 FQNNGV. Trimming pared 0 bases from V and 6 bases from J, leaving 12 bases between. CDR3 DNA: TGTGCCAGCAGCTTAGAGCTGGGTTCGAGTCAGCCCCAGCATTTT. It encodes CASSLELGSSQPQHF.

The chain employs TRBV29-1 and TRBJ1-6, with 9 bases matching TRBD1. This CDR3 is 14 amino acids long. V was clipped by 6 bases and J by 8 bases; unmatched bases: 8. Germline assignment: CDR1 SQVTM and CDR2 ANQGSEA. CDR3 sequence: CSVTLTGGDSPLHF. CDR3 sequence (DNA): TGCAGCGTGACCTTGACAGGGGGTGATTCACCCCTCCACTTT.

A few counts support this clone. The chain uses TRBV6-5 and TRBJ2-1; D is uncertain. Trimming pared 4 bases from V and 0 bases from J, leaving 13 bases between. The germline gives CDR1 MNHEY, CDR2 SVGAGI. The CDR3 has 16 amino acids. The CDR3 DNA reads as TGTGCCAGCAGTTTTGCGAGAATAAGCTCCTACAATGAGCAGTTCTTC. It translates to CASSFARISSYNEQFF.

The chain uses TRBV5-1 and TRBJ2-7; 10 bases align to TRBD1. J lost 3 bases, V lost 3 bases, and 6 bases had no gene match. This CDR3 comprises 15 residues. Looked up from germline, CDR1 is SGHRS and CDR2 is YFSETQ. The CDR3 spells CASSYFRDRGYEQYF. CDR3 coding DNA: TGCGCCAGCAGCTATTTCCGGGACAGGGGCTACGAGCAGTACTTC.

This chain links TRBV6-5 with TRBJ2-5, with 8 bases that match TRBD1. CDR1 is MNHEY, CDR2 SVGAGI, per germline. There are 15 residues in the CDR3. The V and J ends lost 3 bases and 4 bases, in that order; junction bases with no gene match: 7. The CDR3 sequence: CASSYGQGMAETQYF. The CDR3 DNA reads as TGTGCCAGCAGTTATGGACAGGGAATGGCAGAGACCCAGTACTTC.

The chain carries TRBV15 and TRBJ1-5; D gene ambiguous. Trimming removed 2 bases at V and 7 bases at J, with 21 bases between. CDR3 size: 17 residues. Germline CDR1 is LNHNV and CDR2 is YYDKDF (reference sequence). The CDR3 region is CATSRSPDGRFGQPQHF. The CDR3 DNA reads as TGTGCCACCAGCAGATCCCCGGACGGTCGCTTCGGGCAGCCCCAGCATTTT.

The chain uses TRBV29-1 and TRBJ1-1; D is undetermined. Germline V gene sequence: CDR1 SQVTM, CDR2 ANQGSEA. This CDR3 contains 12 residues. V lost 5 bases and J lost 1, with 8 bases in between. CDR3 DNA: TGCAGCGTTTTTTGGGCGAACACTGAAGCTTTCTTT. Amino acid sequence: CSVFWANTEAFF.

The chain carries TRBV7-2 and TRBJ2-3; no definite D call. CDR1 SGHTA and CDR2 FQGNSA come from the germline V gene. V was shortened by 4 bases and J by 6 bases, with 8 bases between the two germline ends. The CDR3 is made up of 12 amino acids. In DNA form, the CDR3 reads TGTGCCAGCAGCTGGGTTAGGGATACGCAGTATTTT. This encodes CASSWVRDTQYF.

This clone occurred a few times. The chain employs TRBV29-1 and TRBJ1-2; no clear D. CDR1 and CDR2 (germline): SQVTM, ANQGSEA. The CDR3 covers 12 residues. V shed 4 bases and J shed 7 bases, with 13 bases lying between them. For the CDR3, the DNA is TGCAGCGTTGGGGCAGGAAAGTTTGGCTACACCTTC. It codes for CSVGAGKFGYTF.

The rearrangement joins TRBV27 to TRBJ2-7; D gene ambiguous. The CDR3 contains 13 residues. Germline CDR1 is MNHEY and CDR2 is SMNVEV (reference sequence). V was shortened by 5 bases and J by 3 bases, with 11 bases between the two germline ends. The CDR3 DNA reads TGTGCCAGCAGTACGAATTTCGGCTACGAGCAGTACTTC. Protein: CASSTNFGYEQYF.